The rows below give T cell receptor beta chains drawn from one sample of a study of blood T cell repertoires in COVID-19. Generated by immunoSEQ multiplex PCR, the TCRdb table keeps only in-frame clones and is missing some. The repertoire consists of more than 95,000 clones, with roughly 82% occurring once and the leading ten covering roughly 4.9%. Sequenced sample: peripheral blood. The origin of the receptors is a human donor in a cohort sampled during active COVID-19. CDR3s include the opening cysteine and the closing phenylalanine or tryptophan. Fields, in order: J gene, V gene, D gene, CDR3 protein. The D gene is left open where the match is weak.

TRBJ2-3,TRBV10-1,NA,CATAEARSSTDTQYF
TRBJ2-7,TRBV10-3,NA,CAISEPNSYEQYF
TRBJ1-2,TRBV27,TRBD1,CASSPGGTGARGYTF
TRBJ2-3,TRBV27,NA,CATPLLALKSTDTQYF
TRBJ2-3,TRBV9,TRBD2,CASSGTSVTHTDTQYF
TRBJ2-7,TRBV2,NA,CASSESGAYTEQYF
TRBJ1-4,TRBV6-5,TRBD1,CASSYSRTGQRLFF
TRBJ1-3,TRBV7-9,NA,CASSPQAYSGNTIYF
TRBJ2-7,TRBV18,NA,CASSPPGRSEQYF
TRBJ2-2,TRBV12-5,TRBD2,CASGLVLAANTGELFF
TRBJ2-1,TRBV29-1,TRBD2,CSSTSGSWNEQFF
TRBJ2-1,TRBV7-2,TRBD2,CASSFGDGRGNREQFF
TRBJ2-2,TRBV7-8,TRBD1,CATKQQGANTGELFF
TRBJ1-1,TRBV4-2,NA,CASSQGSAGNTEAFF
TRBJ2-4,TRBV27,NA,CASSRRVGAKNIQYF
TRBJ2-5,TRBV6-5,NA,CASRNLGPQETQYF
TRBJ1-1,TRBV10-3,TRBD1,CAIRPIPTGGGNTEAFF
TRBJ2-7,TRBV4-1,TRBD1,CASSQEGPGTGYEQYF
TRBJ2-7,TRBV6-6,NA,CASAGLYEQYF
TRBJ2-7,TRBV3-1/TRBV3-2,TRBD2,CASSKPGLAGDEQYF